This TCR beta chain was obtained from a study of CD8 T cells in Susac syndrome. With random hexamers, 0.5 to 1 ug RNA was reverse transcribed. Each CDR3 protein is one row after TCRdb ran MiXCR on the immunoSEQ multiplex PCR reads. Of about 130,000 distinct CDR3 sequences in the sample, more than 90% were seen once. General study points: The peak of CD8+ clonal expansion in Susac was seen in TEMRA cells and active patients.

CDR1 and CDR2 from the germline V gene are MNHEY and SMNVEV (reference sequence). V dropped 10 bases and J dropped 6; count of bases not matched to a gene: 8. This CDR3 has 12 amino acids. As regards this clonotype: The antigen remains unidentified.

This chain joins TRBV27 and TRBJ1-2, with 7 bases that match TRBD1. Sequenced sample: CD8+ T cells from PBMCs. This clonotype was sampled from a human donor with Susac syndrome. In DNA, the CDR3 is TGTGCCACCCAGGGGGGTAGGGATGGCTACACCTTC. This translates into CATQGGRDGYTF.